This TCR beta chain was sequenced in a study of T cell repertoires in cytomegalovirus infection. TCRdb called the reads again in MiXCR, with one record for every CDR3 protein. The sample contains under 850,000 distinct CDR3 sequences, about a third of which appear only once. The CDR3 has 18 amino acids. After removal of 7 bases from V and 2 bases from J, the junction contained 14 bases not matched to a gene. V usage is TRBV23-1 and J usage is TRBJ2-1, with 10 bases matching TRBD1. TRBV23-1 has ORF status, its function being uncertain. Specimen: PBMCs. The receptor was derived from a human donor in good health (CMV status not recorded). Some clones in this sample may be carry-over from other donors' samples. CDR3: CASTGTGDDPWPYNEQFF. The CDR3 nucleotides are TGCGCCAGCACAGGGACAGGGGACGACCCTTGGCCCTACAATGAGCAGTTCTTC.